What follows are 22 T cell receptor beta chains derived from one specimen sequenced in a study of T cells after yellow fever vaccination (dated by TCRdb to the late 2010s). In the paper's terms, the treatment or condition label means: live attenuated yellow fever vaccine strain. Library method: 5' RACE. For sequencing, an Illumina NovaSeq 6000 was employed. Starting from the raw public reads, TCRdb applied fastp trimming at Q25, assembled clones with MiXCR and retained in-frame beta chains. Rows merge per CDR3 protein into single entries with the most common DNA and genes. In this sample the table shows a few hundred thousand distinct CDR3 sequences, 8.5% to 10% of which occur a single time. The top ten hold around 3.4% of the sample. Sequences were derived from CD4+ T cells sorted from PBMCs, sampled 5 days after the yellow fever booster vaccination. The source is a man younger than 35 who received the YFV17D yellow fever vaccine.

This clonotype was picked up many times. The chain carries TRBV6-2 or TRBV6-3 and TRBJ1-2, with D hard to call. The CDR3 has 12 residues. In germline, CDR1 is MNHEY, CDR2 SVGEGT. Trimming left V 3 bases short and J 4 bases short, with 6 bases between. CDR3 in amino acids: CASSYGGYGYTF. The CDR3 nucleotides are TGTGCCAGCAGTTATGGCGGCTATGGCTACACCTTC.

This clonotype was recorded a few times. V and J are TRBV5-1 and TRBJ2-3; perhaps TRBD1 as D (5 bases). The CDR3 spans 19 residues. Deletions cut 0 bases from V and 0 bases from J, with 20 bases between. Germline V gene lookup returns CDR1 SGHRS and CDR2 YFSETQ. This chain's CDR3 is CASSLEGFRGSLSTDTQYF. CDR3 DNA sequence: TGCGCCAGCAGCTTGGAGGGGTTCCGTGGTTCCCTTAGCACAGATACGCAGTATTTT.

This clonotype appeared a few times. This sequence joins TRBV7-3 and TRBJ2-2; 10 bases are shared with TRBD2. Germline V gives CDR1 SGHTA, CDR2 FQGTGA. The V and J ends lost 4 bases and 4 bases, in that order; junction bases with no gene match: 3. There are 15 residues in the CDR3. The CDR3 spells CASSSLAGGTGELFF. The CDR3, as DNA: TGTGCCAGCAGCTCGTTAGCGGGGGGCACCGGGGAGCTGTTTTTT.

The table lists this clonotype with many counts. This chain uses TRBV9 with TRBJ2-5; D uncertain. Germline values: CDR1 SGDLS, CDR2 YYNGEE. The CDR3 loop spans 13 amino acids. The V and J ends lost 1 base and 1 base respectively, with 5 bases between them. The CDR3 nucleotides are TGTGCCAGCAGCGTACAGGTCCAAGAGACCCAGTACTTC. Its translation is CASSVQVQETQYF.

This clonotype was seen at least ten times. J is TRBJ1-6 and V is TRBV15; a weak D match, TRBD1 (5 bases). Looked up from germline, CDR1 is LNHNV and CDR2 is YYDKDF (reference sequence). V was trimmed by 6 bases and J by 9 bases, leaving 15 bases between them. CDR3 length: 14 residues. In nucleotides, the CDR3 is TGTGCCACCAGTCCCGGGACCTTGGGTTCACCCCTCCACTTT. Its translation is CATSPGTLGSPLHF.

This clonotype was detected many times. V usage is TRBV5-1 and J usage is TRBJ1-1; no definite D call. CDR3 length equals 13 residues. Germline-derived CDR1 and CDR2 are SGHRS and YFSETQ. With 2 bases removed from V and 4 bases from J, the gap between germline ends came to 9 bases. CDR3 bases: TGCGCCAGCAGCTTTGAAGGAGCCACTGAAGCTTTCTTT. Its translation: CASSFEGATEAFF.

The chain employs TRBV4-3 and TRBJ1-6, with D tentatively TRBD1 (6 bases). V lost 4 bases and J 7 bases, leaving 14 bases between the germline ends. CDR3 length: 15 residues. Germline V gene sequence: CDR1 LGHNA, CDR2 YSLEER. In nucleotides, the CDR3 is TGCGCCAGCAGCCCAGCAATGACAGGAAATTCACCCCTCCACTTT. This translates into CASSPAMTGNSPLHF.

This clonotype was picked up a small number of times. This chain connects TRBV12-5 to TRBJ1-1; D perhaps matches TRBD1 (5 bases). The germline V gene has CDR1 LGHNT and CDR2 FRNRAP. CDR3 length equals 16 residues. V was trimmed by 0 bases and J by 0 bases, leaving 11 bases between them. CDR3 loop: CASGLVLGRMNTEAFF. The CDR3 nucleotides read TGTGCTAGTGGTTTGGTACTGGGGCGCATGAACACTGAAGCTTTCTTT.

This clonotype was seen repeatedly, ten times or more. The chain carries TRBV4-1 and TRBJ2-1; tentatively, D is TRBD1 (5 bases). The V gene lost 1 base and the J gene lost 3 bases, with 13 bases spanning the gap. CDR1 and CDR2 from the germline V gene are MGHRA and YSYEKL. There are 16 residues in the CDR3. This chain's CDR3 is CASSQVFRRGYNEQFF. The CDR3 DNA reads TGCGCCAGCAGCCAAGTCTTTAGAAGGGGCTACAATGAGCAGTTCTTC.

The sample holds a few counts of this clonotype. The chain combines TRBV11-2 with TRBJ2-1, with 10 bases that match TRBD2. This CDR3 region has 13 residues. Unmatched junction bases numbered 5, after V lost 2 bases and J lost 13 bases. From germline, CDR1 is SGHAT and CDR2 FQNNGV. CDR3 region: CASSLTSGVPQFF. The CDR3 DNA reads TGTGCCAGCAGCTTAACTAGCGGGGTCCCCCAGTTCTTC.

V gene TRBV7-9 combines with J gene TRBJ2-5, with TRBD2 matching over 7 bases. Germline assignment: CDR1 SEHNR and CDR2 FQNEAQ (reference sequence). The CDR3 covers 16 residues. J lost 1 base, V lost 5 bases, and 10 bases had no gene match. CDR3: CASSLITGLTQETQYF. The CDR3 coding sequence is TGTGCCAGCAGCCTAATTACGGGACTAACCCAAGAGACCCAGTACTTC.

The chain couples TRBV12-3 or TRBV12-4 to TRBJ1-5; no reliable D call. The V and J ends lost 3 bases and 0 bases respectively, with 9 bases between them. This CDR3 is 15 amino acids long. CDR3 in amino acids: CASSFGDYSNQPQHF. Written as DNA, the CDR3 is TGTGCCAGCAGTTTCGGGGATTATAGCAATCAGCCCCAGCATTTT.

The chain combines TRBV18 with TRBJ1-4; D might be TRBD1 (5 bases). The V end was cut by 5 bases, the J end by 0 bases, with 10 bases between. Germline CDR1 reads KGHSH; CDR2 reads LQKENI. The CDR3 has 15 residues. For the CDR3, the DNA is TGTGCCAGCTCAACCCAGACAGCAACTAATGAAAAACTGTTTTTT. Its protein product is CASSTQTATNEKLFF.

The CDR3 DNA is TGTGCCAGCAGTCAGCCCCAAGGGGAGCAGTTCTTC. Residues: CASSQPQGEQFF. The chain recombines TRBV12-3 or TRBV12-4 with TRBJ2-1; D gene ambiguous. Trimming removed 5 bases from V and 10 bases from J, with 12 bases in between. This CDR3 has 12 amino acids.

This clonotype came up a few times. The rearrangement joins TRBV6-5 to TRBJ2-5, with TRBD2 identical over 9 bases. The CDR3 is made up of 16 amino acids. V shed 0 bases, J shed 5 bases, and the junction held 7 bases outside the gene matches. From germline, CDR1 is MNHEY and CDR2 SVGAGI. CDR3 region: CASSYSGGGASETQYF. CDR3 DNA sequence: TGTGCCAGCAGTTACTCAGGCGGGGGGGCGTCGGAGACCCAGTACTTC.

In this sample, this clonotype turned up a few times. This chain uses TRBV4-2 with TRBJ2-3, with 8 bases that match TRBD2. CDR1 LGHNA and CDR2 YNFKEQ come from the germline V gene. The V segment lost 0 bases and the J segment 1 base; nucleotides outside the gene matches: 6. This CDR3 has 17 amino acids. CDR3 loop: CASSQDVAGGRTDTQYF. Here the CDR3 DNA reads TGTGCCAGCAGCCAAGACGTCGCGGGGGGCCGCACAGATACGCAGTATTTT.

This clonotype was counted a few times. This chain uses TRBV5-1 with TRBJ1-6; 8 bases line up with TRBD1. V shed 2 bases and J 11 bases; nucleotides not matched to a gene: 6. The length of the CDR3 is 14 residues. The V gene's germline CDR1 is SGHRS and CDR2 YFSETQ. The CDR3 here is CASSLWTGQAPLHF. The CDR3 region has the DNA TGCGCCAGCAGCTTATGGACAGGGCAAGCACCCCTCCACTTT. Using reference TRBV5-1 and TRBJ1-6 for the parts outside the CDR3, the full variable domain is KAGVTQTPRYLIKTRGQQVTLSCSPISGHRSVSWYQQTPGQGLQFLFEYFSETQRNKGNFPGRFSGRQFSNSRSEMNVSTLELGDSALYLCASSLWTGQAPLHFGNGTRLTVT.

This clonotype appeared a few times. The V and J genes are TRBV9 and TRBJ1-1; a weak D match, TRBD1 (6 bases). Germline V gene sequence: CDR1 SGDLS, CDR2 YYNGEE. V was trimmed by 4 bases and J by 4 bases, leaving 14 bases between them. This CDR3 has 14 residues. The CDR3 DNA reads as TGTGCCAGCAGCCCAACAGGGTTGAGCACTGAAGCTTTCTTT. Translating gives CASSPTGLSTEAFF. Complete variable domain (other parts from reference TRBV9 and TRBJ1-1): DSGVTQTPKHLITATGQRVTLRCSPRSGDLSVYWYQQSLDQGLQFLIQYYNGEERAKGNILERFSAQQFPDLHSELNLSSLELGDSALYFCASSPTGLSTEAFFGQGTRLTVV.

This clonotype was recorded many times. The chain uses TRBV5-5 and TRBJ1-2, with D unclear. With 1 base removed from V and 8 bases from J, the gap between germline ends came to 9 bases. The CDR3 extends over 12 amino acids. The germline V gene has CDR1 SGHKS and CDR2 YYEKEE (reference sequence). This chain's CDR3 is CASSLWQAGYTF. Here the CDR3 DNA reads TGTGCCAGCAGCTTGTGGCAAGCGGGCTACACCTTC.

This clonotype was seen a few times. V usage is TRBV5-1 and J usage is TRBJ1-1, with D hard to call. The CDR3 runs 14 residues. The germline V and J ends were trimmed by 4 bases and 5 bases, with 15 bases remaining between them. Germline V gene lookup returns CDR1 SGHRS and CDR2 YFSETQ. The CDR3 spells CASSTGFEATEAFF. For the CDR3, the DNA is TGCGCCAGCAGCACCGGGTTCGAGGCGACTGAAGCTTTCTTT.

The chain joins TRBV6-6 to TRBJ2-4; D is unclear. The CDR3 contains 14 residues. From germline, CDR1 is MNHNY and CDR2 SVGAGI (reference sequence). V lost 2 bases and J 0 bases, leaving 5 bases between the germline ends. DNA for the CDR3: TGTGCCAGCAGTTACGGGCTAGCCAAAAACATTCAGTACTTC. Its protein product is CASSYGLAKNIQYF.

This rearrangement joins TRBV6-6 to TRBJ2-4, with a weak D call TRBD1 (5 bases). V lost 7 bases to trimming and J lost 1 base, with 17 bases between them. The germline V gene has CDR1 MNHNY and CDR2 SVGAGI (reference sequence). The CDR3 runs 16 residues. The CDR3 DNA sequence: TGTGCCAGCACAAAAGGACAAAACGCGGCCAAAAACATTCAGTACTTC. It translates to CASTKGQNAAKNIQYF.